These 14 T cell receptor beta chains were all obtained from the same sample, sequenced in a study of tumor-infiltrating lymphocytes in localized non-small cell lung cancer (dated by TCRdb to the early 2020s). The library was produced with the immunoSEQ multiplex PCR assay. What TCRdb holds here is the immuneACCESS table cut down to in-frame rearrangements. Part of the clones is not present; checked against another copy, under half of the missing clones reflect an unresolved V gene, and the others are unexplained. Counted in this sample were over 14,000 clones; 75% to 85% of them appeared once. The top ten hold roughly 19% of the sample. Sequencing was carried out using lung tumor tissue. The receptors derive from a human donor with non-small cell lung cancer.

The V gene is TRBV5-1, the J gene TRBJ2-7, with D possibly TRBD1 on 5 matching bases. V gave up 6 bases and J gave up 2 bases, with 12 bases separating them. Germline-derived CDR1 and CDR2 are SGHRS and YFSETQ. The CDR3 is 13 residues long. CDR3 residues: CASTEDNTYEQYF. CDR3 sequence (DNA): TGCGCCAGCACCGAGGACAATACCTACGAGCAGTACTTC.

The CDR3 sequence: CASSLINQNYGYTF. In DNA, the CDR3 is TGTGCCAGCAGCCTCATAAATCAGAACTATGGCTACACCTTC. The rearrangement joins TRBV28 to TRBJ1-2; D is unclear. This CDR3 spans 14 amino acids. Per the germline V gene, CDR1 is MDHEN and CDR2 is SYDVKM. V gave up 6 bases and J gave up 2 bases, with 13 bases separating them.

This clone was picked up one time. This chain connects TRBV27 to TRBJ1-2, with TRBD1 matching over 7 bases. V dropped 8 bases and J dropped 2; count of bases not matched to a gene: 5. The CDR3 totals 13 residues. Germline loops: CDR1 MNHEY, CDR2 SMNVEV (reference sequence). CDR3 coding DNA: TGTGCCAGCGCGGTCAGGGGGAACTATGGCTACACCTTC. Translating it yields CASAVRGNYGYTF.

The CDR3 loop is CASSGTARETEAFF. In DNA form, the CDR3 reads TGTGCCAGCAGTGGGACAGCCAGGGAAACTGAAGCTTTCTTT. The J gene is TRBJ1-1, the V gene TRBV2, with D possibly TRBD1 on 6 matching bases. V was pared by 4 bases and J by 5 bases, with 14 bases between. Germline CDR1 reads SNHLY; CDR2 reads FYNNEI. CDR3 length equals 14 residues. The variable domain in full, with the rest retrieved from reference TRBV2 and TRBJ1-1, is EPEVTQTPSHQVTQMGQEVILRCVPISNHLYFYWYRQILGQKVEFLVSFYNNEISEKSEIFDDQFSVERPDGSNFTLKIRSTKLEDSAMYFCASSGTARETEAFFGQGTRLTVV.

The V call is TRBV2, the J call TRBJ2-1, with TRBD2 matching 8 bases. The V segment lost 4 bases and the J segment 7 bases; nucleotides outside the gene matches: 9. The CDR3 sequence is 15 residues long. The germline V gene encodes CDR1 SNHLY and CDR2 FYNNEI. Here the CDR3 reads CASSARRGVVNEQFF. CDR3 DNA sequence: TGTGCCAGCAGTGCACGGCGGGGGGTTGTGAATGAGCAGTTCTTC.

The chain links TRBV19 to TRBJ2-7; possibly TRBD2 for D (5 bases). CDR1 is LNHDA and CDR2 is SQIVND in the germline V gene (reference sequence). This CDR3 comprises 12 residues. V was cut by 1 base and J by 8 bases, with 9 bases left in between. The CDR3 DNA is TGTGCCAGTAGTATAGGGGAGTCCCAGCAGTACTTC. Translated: CASSIGESQQYF.

In nucleotides, the CDR3 is TGTGCCTGGAGTAGGGACTTTAGCTCCTACAATGAGCAGTTCTTC. This codes for CAWSRDFSSYNEQFF. The V gene is TRBV30, the J gene TRBJ2-1; D possibly corresponds to TRBD2 (6 bases). From germline, CDR1 is GTSNPN and CDR2 SVGIG (reference sequence). Deletions cut 2 bases from V and 0 bases from J, with 11 bases between. This CDR3 comprises 15 residues. The full variable domain, in which reference TRBV30 and TRBJ2-1 provide the parts outside the CDR3, is SQTIHQWPATLVQPVGSPLSLECTVEGTSNPNLYWYRQAAGRGLQLLFYSVGIGQISSEVPQNLSASRPQDRQFILSSKKLLLSDSGFYLCAWSRDFSSYNEQFFGPGTRLTVL.

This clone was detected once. CDR3 protein: CASSSFLNTEAFF. The CDR3, as DNA: TGTGCCAGCAGCTCCTTCCTGAACACTGAAGCTTTCTTT. The rearrangement uses TRBV7-3 and TRBJ1-1; D gene ambiguous. The CDR3 is 13 residues long. Trimming shortened V by 4 bases and J by 0 bases, and 6 bases separated the two germline ends. CDR1 and CDR2 (germline): SGHTA, FQGTGA.

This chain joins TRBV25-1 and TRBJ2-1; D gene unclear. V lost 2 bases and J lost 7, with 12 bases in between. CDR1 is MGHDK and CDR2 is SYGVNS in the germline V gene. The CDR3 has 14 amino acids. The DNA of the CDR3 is TGTGCCAGCAGTGAAGCTAGGCCCGAAAATGAGCAGTTCTTC. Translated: CASSEARPENEQFF.

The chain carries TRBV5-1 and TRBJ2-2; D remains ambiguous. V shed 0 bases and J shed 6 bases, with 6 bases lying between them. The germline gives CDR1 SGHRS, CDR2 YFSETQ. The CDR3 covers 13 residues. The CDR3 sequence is CASSLEAAGELFF. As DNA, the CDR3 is TGCGCCAGCAGCTTGGAGGCAGCCGGGGAGCTGTTTTTT.

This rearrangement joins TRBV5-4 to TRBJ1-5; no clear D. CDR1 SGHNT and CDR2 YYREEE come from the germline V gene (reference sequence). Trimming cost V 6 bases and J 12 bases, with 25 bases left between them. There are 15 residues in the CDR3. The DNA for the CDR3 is TGTGCCAGCACCCTGACAAACGGCCGGGCCCCAATCCAGCATTTT. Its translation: CASTLTNGRAPIQHF.

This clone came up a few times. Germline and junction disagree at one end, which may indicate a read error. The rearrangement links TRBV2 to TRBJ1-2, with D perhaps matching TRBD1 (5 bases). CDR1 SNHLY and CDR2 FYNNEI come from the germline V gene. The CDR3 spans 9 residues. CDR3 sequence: CASSEWGAF. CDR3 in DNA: TGTGCCAGCAGTGAGTGGGGCGCCTTC.

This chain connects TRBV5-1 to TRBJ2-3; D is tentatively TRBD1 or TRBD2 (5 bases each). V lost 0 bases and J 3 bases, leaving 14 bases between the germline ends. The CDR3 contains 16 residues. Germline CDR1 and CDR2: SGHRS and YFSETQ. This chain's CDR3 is CASSLAGAGGTDTQYF. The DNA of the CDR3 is TGCGCCAGCAGCTTGGCCGGGGCGGGCGGGACAGATACGCAGTATTTT.

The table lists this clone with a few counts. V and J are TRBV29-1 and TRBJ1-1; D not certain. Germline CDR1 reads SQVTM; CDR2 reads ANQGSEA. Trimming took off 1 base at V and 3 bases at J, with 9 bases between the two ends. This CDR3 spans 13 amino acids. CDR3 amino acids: CSVEGSGDTEAFF. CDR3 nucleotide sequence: TGCAGCGTTGAAGGGAGTGGGGACACTGAAGCTTTCTTT.